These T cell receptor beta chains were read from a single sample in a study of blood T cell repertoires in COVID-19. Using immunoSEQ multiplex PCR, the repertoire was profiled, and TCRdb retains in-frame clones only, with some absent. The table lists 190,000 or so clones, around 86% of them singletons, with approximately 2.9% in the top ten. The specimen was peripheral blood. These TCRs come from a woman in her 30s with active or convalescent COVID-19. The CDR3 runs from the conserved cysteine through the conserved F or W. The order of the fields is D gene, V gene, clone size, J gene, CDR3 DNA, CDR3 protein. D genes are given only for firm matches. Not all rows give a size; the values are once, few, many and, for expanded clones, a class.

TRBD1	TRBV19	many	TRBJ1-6	TGTGCCAGTAGTCATACAGCAGGGGGTATGGTGCCCCTCCACTTT	CASSHTAGGMVPLHF
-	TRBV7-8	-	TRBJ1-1	TGTGCCAGCAGCTCGACGGGGAACACTGAAGCTTTCTTT	CASSSTGNTEAFF
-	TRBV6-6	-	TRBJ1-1	TGTGCCAGCAGCCACGTGGGCGAAAAGGCTGAAGCTTTCTTT	CASSHVGEKAEAFF
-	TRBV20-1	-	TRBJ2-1	TGCAGTGCTAGTCTGTGGAGCTCCTACAATGAGCAGTTCTTC	CSASLWSSYNEQFF
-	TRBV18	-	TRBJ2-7	TGTGCCAGCTCACCAACGGTTAACGAGCAGTACTTC	CASSPTVNEQYF
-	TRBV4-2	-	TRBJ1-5	TGTGCCAGCAGCCAAGATCGGGGGAATCAGCCCCAGCATTTT	CASSQDRGNQPQHF
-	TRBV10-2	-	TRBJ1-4	TGCGCCAGCAGTCCGGGCAGGGTGAAAGAAAAACTGTTTTTT	CASSPGRVKEKLFF
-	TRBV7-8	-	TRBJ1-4	TGTGCCAGCAGCTTAGACCGCAGGGGTGACGAAAAACTGTTTTTT	CASSLDRRGDEKLFF
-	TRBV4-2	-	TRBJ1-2	TGTGCCAGCAGCCAAGATAACAGCAACCCCTTCTACACCTTC	CASSQDNSNPFYTF
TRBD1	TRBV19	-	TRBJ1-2	TGTGCCAGTAGTATGGCATCAAAGGGGGCGAACTATGGCTACACCTTC	CASSMASKGANYGYTF
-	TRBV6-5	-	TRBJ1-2	TGTGCCAGCAGTTACGGAAACAGGGACGCCTACACCTTC	CASSYGNRDAYTF
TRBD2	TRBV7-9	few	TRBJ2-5	TGTGCCAGCAGTACCACGACTAGCGGGGGAGAGACCCAGTACTTC	CASSTTTSGGETQYF
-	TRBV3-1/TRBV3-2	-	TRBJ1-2	TGTGCCAGCAGCCAAGAACGCAGGGGTAACTATGGCTACACCTTC	CASSQERRGNYGYTF